Included here is one T cell receptor beta chain sequence, with context. Sequencing used immunoSEQ multiplex PCR; TCRdb keeps in-frame clones, though not all of them. Of around 110,000 clones in the sample, 85% to 90% were seen once. The entry originates in a study of control samples from healthy donors and cancer patients. The germline V gene encodes CDR1 MNHEY and CDR2 SVGAGI. V lost 6 bases and J lost 2, with 8 bases in between. The CDR3 has 12 amino acids. The rearrangement uses TRBV6-5 and TRBJ2-7; the D is unclear. This sequence was found in a woman between 50 and 59 years old with colorectal cancer. Specimen: PBMCs. The CDR3 is CASSLTPYEQYF. For the CDR3, the DNA is TGTGCCAGCAGCCTCACACCCTACGAGCAGTACTTC.